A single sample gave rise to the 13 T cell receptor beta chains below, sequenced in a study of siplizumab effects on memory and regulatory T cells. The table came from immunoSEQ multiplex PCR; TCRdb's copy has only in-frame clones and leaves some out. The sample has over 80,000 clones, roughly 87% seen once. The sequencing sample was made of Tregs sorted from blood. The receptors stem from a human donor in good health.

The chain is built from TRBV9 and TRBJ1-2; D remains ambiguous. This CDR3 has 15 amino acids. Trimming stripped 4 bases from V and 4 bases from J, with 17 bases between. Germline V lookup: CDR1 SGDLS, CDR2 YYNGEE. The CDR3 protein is CASSTIAGRSYGYTF. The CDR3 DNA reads TGTGCCAGCAGCACTATCGCCGGGAGAAGCTATGGCTACACCTTC. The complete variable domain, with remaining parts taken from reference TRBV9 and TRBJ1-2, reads DSGVTQTPKHLITATGQRVTLRCSPRSGDLSVYWYQQSLDQGLQFLIQYYNGEERAKGNILERFSAQQFPDLHSELNLSSLELGDSALYFCASSTIAGRSYGYTFGSGTRLTVV.

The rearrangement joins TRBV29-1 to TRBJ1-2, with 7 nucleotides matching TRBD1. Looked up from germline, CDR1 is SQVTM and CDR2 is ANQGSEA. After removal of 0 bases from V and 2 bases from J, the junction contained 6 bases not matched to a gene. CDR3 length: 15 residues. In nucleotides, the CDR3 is TGCAGCGTTGAAGATCTTTTCAGGGGGAACTATGGCTACACCTTC. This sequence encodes CSVEDLFRGNYGYTF.

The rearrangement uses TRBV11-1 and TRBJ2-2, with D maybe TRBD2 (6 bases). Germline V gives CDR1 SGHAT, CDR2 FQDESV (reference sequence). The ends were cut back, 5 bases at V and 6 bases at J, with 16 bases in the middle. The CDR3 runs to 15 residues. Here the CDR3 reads CASSPRLVLAGELFF. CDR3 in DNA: TGTGCCAGCAGCCCTCGACTAGTGTTGGCCGGGGAGCTGTTTTTT.

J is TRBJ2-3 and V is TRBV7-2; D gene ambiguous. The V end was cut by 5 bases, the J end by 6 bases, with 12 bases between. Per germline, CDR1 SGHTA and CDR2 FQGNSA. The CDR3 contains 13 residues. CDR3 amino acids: CASSQDSGDTQYF. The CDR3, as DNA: TGTGCCAGCAGCCAAGACTCTGGGGATACGCAGTATTTT.

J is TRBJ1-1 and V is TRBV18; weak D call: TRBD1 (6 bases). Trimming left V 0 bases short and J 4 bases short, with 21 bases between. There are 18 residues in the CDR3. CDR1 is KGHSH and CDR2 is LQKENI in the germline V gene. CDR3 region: CASSPPPFSGQSVTEAFF. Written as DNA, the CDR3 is TGTGCCAGCTCACCACCACCCTTTAGTGGACAGTCAGTCACTGAAGCTTTCTTT. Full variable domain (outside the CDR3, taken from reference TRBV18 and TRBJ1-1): NAGVMQNPRHLVRRRGQEARLRCSPMKGHSHVYWYRQLPEEGLKFMVYLQKENIIDESGMPKERFSAEFPKEGPSILRIQQVVRGDSAAYFCASSPPPFSGQSVTEAFFGQGTRLTVV.

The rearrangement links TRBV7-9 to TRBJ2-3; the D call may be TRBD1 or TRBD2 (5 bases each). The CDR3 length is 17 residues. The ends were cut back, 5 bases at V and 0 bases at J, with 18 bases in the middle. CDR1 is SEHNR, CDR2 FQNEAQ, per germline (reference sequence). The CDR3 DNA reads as TGTGCCAGCAGCCCAGCATCGGGACGGCCTAGCACAGATACGCAGTATTTT. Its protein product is CASSPASGRPSTDTQYF.

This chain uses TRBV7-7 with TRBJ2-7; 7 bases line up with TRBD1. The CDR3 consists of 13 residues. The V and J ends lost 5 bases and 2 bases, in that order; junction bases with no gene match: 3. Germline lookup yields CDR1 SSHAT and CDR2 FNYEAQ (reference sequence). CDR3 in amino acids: CASSGGTAYEQYF. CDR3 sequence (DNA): TGTGCCAGCAGCGGTGGGACAGCCTACGAGCAGTACTTC.

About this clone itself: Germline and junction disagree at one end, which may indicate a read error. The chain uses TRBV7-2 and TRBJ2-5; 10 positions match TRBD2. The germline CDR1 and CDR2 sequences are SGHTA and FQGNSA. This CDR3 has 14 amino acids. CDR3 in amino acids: CASSLAGAQETQYF. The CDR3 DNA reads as TGTGCCAGCAGCCTAGCGGGGGCCCAAGAGACCCAGTACTTC.

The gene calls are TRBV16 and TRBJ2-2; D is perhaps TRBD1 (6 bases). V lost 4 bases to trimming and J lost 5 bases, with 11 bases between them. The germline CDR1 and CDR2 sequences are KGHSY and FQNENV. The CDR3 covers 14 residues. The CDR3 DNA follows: TGTGCCAGCAGCCGGGACACAATGACCGGGGAGCTGTTTTTT. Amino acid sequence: CASSRDTMTGELFF.

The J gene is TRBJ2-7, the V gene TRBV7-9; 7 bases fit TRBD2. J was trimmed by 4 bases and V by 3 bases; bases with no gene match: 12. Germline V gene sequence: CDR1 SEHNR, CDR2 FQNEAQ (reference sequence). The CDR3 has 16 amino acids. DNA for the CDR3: TGTGCCAGCAGCTTCCCCCGGCTTGCGGGAGCTTACGAGCAGTACTTC. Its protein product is CASSFPRLAGAYEQYF.

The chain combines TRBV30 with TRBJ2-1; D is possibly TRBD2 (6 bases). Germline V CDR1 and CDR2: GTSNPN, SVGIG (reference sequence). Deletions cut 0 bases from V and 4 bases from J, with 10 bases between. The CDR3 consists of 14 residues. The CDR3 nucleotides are TGTGCCTGGAGTGTCACCGGGGGATACAATGAGCAGTTCTTC. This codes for CAWSVTGGYNEQFF.

The DNA of the CDR3 is TGTGCCAGCAGCCCGGTTTTAACAGGGACCTATAATTCACCCCTCCACTTT. Its translation: CASSPVLTGTYNSPLHF. The rearrangement uses TRBV13 and TRBJ1-6; D perhaps matches TRBD1 (6 bases). With 5 bases removed from V and 2 bases from J, the gap between germline ends came to 16 bases. The CDR3 sequence is 17 residues long. Per germline, CDR1 PRHDT and CDR2 FYEKMQ (reference sequence).

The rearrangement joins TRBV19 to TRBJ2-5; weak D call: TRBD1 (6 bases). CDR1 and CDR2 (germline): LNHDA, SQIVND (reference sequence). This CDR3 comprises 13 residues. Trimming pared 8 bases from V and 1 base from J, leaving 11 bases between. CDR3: CASRRRGQETQYF. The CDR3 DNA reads TGTGCCAGTCGCCGCAGGGGCCAAGAGACCCAGTACTTC.